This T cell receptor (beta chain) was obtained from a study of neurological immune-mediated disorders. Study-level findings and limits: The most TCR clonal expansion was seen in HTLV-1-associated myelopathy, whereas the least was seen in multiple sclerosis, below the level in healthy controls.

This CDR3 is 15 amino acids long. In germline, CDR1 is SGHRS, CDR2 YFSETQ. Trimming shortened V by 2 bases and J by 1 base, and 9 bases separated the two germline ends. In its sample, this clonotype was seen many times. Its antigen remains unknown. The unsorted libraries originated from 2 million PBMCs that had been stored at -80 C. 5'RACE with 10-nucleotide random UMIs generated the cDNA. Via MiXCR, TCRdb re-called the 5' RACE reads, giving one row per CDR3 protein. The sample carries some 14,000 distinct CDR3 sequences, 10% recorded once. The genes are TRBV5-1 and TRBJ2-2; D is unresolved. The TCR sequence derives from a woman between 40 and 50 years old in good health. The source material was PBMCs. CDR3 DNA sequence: TGCGCCAGCAGCTTACGCCAGATGAACACCGGGGAGCTGTTTTTT. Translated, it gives CASSLRQMNTGELFF.